The entry below gives a single T cell receptor beta chain sequence along with its context. The data were produced by immunoSEQ multiplex PCR, yet TCRdb's version contains in-frame clones alone and is incomplete. This sample yields over 200,000 clones, of which almost 90% are seen a single time; about 2.5% belongs to the top ten. This CDR3 has 13 residues. The germline gives CDR1 MNHEY, CDR2 SMNVEV (reference sequence). V lost 1 base and J 7 bases, leaving 5 bases between the germline ends. The sample belongs to a study of blood T cell repertoires in COVID-19. Background on the study: Material from acute and convalescent COVID-19 was sourced from the United States, Italy and Spain. The analysed material was cDNA or gDNA that came from T cells, B-cell-depleted T cells, or PBMCs.

This TCR was sampled from a woman aged 60 to 75 with acute or convalescent COVID-19. The sequenced material came from peripheral blood. The chain carries TRBV27 and TRBJ1-6, with D perhaps TRBD1 (5 bases). Here the CDR3 reads CASSLWGNSPLHF. Here the CDR3 DNA reads TGTGCCAGCAGTTTATGGGGCAATTCACCCCTCCACTTT.